This TCR beta chain was documented in a study of early T cells in non-severe SARS-CoV-2 infection. The V gene lost 7 bases and the J gene lost 4 bases, with 11 bases spanning the gap. This CDR3 contains 11 residues. Germline CDR1 is SQVTM and CDR2 is ANQGSEA. One entry per CDR3 protein results from TCRdb running MiXCR on the 5' RACE reads. The table includes around 67,000 distinct CDR3 sequences, 11% detected once. This chain links TRBV29-1 with TRBJ2-7; the D gene is possibly TRBD1 (6 bases). The sequence derives from an adult who was a healthcare worker with PCR-confirmed SARS-CoV-2 infection or an uninfected control (not recorded which). Material for sequencing was whole blood. CDR3 coding DNA: TGCAGCGCCCGGACAGAGTACGAGCAGTACTTC. Translating gives CSARTEYEQYF.